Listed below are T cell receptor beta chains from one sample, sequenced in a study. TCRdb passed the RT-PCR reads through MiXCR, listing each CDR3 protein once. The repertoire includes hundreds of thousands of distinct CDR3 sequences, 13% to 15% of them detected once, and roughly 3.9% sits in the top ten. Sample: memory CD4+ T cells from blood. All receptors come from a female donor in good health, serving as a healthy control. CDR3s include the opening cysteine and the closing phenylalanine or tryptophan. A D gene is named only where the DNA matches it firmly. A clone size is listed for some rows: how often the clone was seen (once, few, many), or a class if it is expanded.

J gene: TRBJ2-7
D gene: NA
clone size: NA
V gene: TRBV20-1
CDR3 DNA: TGCAGTGCTAGGGACTTCCCAATTCCTACGAAGCAGTACTTC
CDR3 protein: CSARDFPIPTKQYF

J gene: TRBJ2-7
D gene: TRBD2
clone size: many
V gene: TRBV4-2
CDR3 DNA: TGTGCCAGCAGCCAGGGGACTAGCGGGAGCGAGCAGTACTTC
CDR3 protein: CASSQGTSGSEQYF

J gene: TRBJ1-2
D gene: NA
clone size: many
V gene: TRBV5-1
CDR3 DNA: TGCGCCAGCAGCGCGGGACGGTATGGCTACACCTTC
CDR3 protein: CASSAGRYGYTF

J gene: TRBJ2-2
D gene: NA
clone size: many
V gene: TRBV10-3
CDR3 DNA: TGTGCCACGAAAGCAGACAGGACCACGAACACCGGGGAGCTGTTTTTT
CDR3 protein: CATKADRTTNTGELFF

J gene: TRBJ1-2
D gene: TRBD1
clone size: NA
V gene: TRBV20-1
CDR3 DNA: TGCAGTGCTACCCGGACAGGGTTTGGCTACACCTTC
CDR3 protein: CSATRTGFGYTF

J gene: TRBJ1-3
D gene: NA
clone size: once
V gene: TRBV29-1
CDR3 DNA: TGCAGCGTTGTTGACGGAAGAAAGACCATATATTTT
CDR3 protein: CSVVDGRKTIYF

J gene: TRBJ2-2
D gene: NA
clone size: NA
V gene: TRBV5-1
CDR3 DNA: TGCGCCAGCAGCTTACTCAAGACCGACAGAAATTACACCGGGGAGCTGTTTTTT
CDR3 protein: CASSLLKTDRNYTGELFF

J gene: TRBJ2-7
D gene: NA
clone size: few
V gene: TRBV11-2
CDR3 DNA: TGTGCCAGCAGCGAGCAACAGGGCAACGAGCAGTACTTC
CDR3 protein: CASSEQQGNEQYF

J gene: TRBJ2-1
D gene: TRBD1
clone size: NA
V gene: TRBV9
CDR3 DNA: TGTGCCAGCAGCCCAGGGGGAACCACTGAGCAGTTCTTC
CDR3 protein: CASSPGGTTEQFF

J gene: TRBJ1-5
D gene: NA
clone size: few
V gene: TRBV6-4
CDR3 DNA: TGTGCCAGCAGTGAACAGGGTTTAAGCAATCAGCCCCAGCATTTT
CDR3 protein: CASSEQGLSNQPQHF

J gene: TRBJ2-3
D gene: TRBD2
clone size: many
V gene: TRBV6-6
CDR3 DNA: TGTGCCAGCAGGCTTGGGTTAGCGGGAGTGGGAGATACGCAGTATTTT
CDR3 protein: CASRLGLAGVGDTQYF

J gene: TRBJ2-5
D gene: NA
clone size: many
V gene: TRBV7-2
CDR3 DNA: TGTGCCAGCAGCCAAAGCCGGGAGTCGAGTGAGACCCAGTACTTC
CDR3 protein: CASSQSRESSETQYF

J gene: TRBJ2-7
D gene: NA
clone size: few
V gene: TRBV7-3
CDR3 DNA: TGTGCCAGCAGCTTAGGGGGACCCGACGAGCAGTACTTC
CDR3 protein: CASSLGGPDEQYF

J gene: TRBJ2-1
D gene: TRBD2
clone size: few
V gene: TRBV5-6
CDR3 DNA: TGTGCCAGCAGCCCCACAGCGGGAGGGTGGGACAATGAGCAGTTCTTC
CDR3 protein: CASSPTAGGWDNEQFF

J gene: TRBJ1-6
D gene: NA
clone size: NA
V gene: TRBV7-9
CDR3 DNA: TGTGCCAGCAGAATACAGGGACAAAATTCACCCCTCCACTTT
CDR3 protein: CASRIQGQNSPLHF

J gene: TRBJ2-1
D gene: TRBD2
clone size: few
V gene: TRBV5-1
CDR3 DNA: TGCGCCAGCAGCTTGGATGGGGGGGACTACAATGAGCAGTTCTTC
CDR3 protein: CASSLDGGDYNEQFF

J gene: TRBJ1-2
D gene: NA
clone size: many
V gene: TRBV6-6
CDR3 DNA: TGTGCCAGCCATAATGGGGGTGGCTACACCTTC
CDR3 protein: CASHNGGGYTF

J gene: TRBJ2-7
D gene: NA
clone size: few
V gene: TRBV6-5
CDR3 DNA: TGTGCCAGCAGTTACGCGGCGACTAGGAACTACGAGCAGTACTTC
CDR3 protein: CASSYAATRNYEQYF

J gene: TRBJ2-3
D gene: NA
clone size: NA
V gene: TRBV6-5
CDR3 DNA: TGTGCCAGCAACAAAATGGCAGGGAGCACAGATACGCAGTATTTT
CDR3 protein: CASNKMAGSTDTQYF

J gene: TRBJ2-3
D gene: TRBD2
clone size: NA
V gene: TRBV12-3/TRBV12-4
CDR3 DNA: TGTGCCAGCAGTCCACGGACTAGCGGGAGGGCTACGCAGTATTTT
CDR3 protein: CASSPRTSGRATQYF

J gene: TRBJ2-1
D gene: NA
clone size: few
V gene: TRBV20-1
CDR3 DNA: TGCAGTGCTAAAAGACTAGGATATAGCGATGAGCAGTTCTTC
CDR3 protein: CSAKRLGYSDEQFF

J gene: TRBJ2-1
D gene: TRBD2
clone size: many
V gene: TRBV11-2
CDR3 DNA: TGTGCCAGCAGCCTCGTACTAGCGGGAGTCTACAATGAGCAGTTCTTC
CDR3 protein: CASSLVLAGVYNEQFF

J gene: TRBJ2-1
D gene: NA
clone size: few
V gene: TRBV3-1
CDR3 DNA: TGTGCCAGCAGCCAAGTCAGGGCCCATGAGCAGTTCTTC
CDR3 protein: CASSQVRAHEQFF

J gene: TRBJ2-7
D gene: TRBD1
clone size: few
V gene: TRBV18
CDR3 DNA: TGTGCCAGCTCAAGCCCAGGGGGCCCCGAGCAGTACTTC
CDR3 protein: CASSSPGGPEQYF

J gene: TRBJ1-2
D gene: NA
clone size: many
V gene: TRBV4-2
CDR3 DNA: TGTGCCAGCAGCCAAGATAGGAACGGGGATGGCTACACCTTC
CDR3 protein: CASSQDRNGDGYTF

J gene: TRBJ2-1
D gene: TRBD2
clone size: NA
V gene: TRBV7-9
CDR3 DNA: TGTGCCAGCAGCCCATCCCCTAGCGGAACATACAATGAGCAGTTCTTC
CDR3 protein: CASSPSPSGTYNEQFF

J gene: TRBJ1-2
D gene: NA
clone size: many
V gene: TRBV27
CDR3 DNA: TGTGCCAGCAGTCAGGAGGTGCACTATGGCTACACCTTC
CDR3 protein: CASSQEVHYGYTF

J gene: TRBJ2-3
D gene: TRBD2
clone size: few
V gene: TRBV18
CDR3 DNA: TGTGCCAGCTCACAAACGGGACTAGCGGGAGAATATACGCAGTATTTT
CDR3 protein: CASSQTGLAGEYTQYF

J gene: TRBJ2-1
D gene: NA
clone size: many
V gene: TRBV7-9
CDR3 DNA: TGTGCCAGCAGCTGGGAAGGATATGAGCAGTTCTTC
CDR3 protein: CASSWEGYEQFF

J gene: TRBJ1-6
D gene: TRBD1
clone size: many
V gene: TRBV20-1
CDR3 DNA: TGCAGTGCTAGAGATCTAGATACAGGGACAGGTGACAATTCACCCCTCCACTTT
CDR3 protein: CSARDLDTGTGDNSPLHF

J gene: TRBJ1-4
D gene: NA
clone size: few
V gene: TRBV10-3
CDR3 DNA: TGTGCCATCAGTGATCCCGGACTAACAGGTGGCGGCGAAAAACTGTTTTTT
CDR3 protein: CAISDPGLTGGGEKLFF

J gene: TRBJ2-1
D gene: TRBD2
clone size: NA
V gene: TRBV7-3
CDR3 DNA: TGTGCCAGCAGCTTAGGGGAGGGGGAGCAGTTCTTC
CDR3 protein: CASSLGEGEQFF

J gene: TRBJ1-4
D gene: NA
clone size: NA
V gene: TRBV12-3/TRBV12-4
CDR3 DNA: TGTGCCAGCAGTCGCACGGGGCAGAGAGAAAAACTGTTTTTT
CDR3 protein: CASSRTGQREKLFF

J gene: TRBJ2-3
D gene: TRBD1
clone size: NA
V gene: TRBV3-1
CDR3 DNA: TGTGCCAGCAGCGACAAAGAAGGGAAGAGACAGGGATTCACAGATACGCAGTATTTT
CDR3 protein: CASSDKEGKRQGFTDTQYF

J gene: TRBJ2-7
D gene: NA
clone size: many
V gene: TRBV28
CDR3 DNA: TGTGCCAGCAGTGCCCGACAGGGGAGGGGGCAGTACTTC
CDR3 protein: CASSARQGRGQYF

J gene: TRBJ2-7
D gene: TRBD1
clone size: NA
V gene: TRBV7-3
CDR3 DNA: TGTGCCAGCAGCCCGACAGGGACAGACTACGAGCAGTACTTC
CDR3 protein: CASSPTGTDYEQYF

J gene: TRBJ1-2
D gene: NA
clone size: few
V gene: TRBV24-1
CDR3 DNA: TGTGCCACCAGTGCCAACATGGGGCAGGGCGGCGGCTACACCTTC
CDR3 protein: CATSANMGQGGGYTF

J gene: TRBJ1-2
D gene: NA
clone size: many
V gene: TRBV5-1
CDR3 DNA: TGCGCCAGCTTTGGGGGGACCAACTATGGCTACACCTTC
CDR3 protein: CASFGGTNYGYTF

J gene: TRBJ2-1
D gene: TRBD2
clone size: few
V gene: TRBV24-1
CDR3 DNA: TGTGCCACCTCCGACGCCGGGGGGTACAAATCCTACAATGAGCAGTTCTTC
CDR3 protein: CATSDAGGYKSYNEQFF

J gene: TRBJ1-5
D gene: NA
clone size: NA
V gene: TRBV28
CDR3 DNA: TGTGCCAGCAGTCCTCCGACTTATCAGCCCCAGCATTTT
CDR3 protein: CASSPPTYQPQHF

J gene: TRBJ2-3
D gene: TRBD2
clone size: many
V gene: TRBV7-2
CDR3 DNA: TGTGCCAGCAGCCTTGGACTAGCGGAGGTAGCCACAGATACGCAGTATTTT
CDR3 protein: CASSLGLAEVATDTQYF

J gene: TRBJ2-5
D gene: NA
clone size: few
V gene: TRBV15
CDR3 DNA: TGTGCCACCAGCAGAGATACGAGTCAAGAGACCCAGTACTTC
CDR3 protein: CATSRDTSQETQYF

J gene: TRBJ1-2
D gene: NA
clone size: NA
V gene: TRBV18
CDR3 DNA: TGTGCCAGCTCACCTGGAGGACTTCACTATGGCTACACCTTC
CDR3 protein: CASSPGGLHYGYTF

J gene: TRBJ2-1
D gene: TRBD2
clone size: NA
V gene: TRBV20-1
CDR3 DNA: TGCAGTGCGCCGCCTAGCGGGAGACTAGATGAGCAGTTCTTC
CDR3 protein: CSAPPSGRLDEQFF

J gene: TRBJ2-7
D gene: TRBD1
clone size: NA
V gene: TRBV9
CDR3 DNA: TGTGCCAGCAGCGCGTCCGGGACAGGGAGAAACGAGCAGTACTTC
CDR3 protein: CASSASGTGRNEQYF

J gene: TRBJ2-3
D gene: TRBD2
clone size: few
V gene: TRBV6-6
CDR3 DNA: TGTGCCAGCAGTTACCGTAGCGGGAGGGCTAGTACGCAGTATTTT
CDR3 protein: CASSYRSGRASTQYF

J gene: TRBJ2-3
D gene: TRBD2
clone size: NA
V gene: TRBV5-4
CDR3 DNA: TGTGCCAGCAGCCCAGGGAGGGGACTAGGGATAGATACGCAGTATTTT
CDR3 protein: CASSPGRGLGIDTQYF

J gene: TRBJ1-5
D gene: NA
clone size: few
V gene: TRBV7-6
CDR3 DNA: TGTGCCAGCAGCTCGGGGACCTCTTTTACGAGCAATCAGCCCCAGCATTTT
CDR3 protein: CASSSGTSFTSNQPQHF

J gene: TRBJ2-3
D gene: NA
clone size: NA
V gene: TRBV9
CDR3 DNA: TGTGCCAGCAGCGTATCTGGGTTTTGGAGCACAGATACGCAGTATTTT
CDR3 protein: CASSVSGFWSTDTQYF

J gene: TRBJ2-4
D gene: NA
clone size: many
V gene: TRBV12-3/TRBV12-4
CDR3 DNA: TGTGCCAGCAGTTTAGGCTCCCCACAGAACATTCAGTACTTC
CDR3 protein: CASSLGSPQNIQYF

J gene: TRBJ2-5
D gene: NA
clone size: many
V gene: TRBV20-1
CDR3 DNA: TGCAGTGCTAGCCCTTGGGGCAGTCAAGAGACCCAGTACTTC
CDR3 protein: CSASPWGSQETQYF

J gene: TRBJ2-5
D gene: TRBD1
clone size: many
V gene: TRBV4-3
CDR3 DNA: TGCGCCAGCAGCCAATACGGACAGGGGGTGGGAGAGACCCAGTACTTC
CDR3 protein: CASSQYGQGVGETQYF

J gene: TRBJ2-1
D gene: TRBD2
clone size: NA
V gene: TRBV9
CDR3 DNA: TGTGCCAGCACCCAGACTCTAGCGGGAGGGATGAATGAGCAGTTCTTC
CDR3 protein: CASTQTLAGGMNEQFF

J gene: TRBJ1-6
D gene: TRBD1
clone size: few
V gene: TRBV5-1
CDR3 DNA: TGCGCCAGCAGCTCCCCCCCGGGACAGGCTAATTCACCCCTCCACTTT
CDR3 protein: CASSSPPGQANSPLHF

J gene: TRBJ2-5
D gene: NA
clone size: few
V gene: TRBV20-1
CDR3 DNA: TGCAGTGCTAGAGTTCCTGGAGCGCGCGTAGAAGAGACCCAGTACTTC
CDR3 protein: CSARVPGARVEETQYF

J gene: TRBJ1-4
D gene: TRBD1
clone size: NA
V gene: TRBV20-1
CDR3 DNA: TGCAGTGCTAGACCTATGACAGGGAATAATAATGAAAAACTGTTTTTT
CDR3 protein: CSARPMTGNNNEKLFF

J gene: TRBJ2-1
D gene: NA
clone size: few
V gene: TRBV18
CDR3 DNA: TGTGCCAGCTCACCAGGGAACAGGCGCAATGAGCAGTTCTTC
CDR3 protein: CASSPGNRRNEQFF

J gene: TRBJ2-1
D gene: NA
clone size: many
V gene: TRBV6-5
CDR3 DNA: TGTGCCAGCAGTTACGGTTGGGGGTTATACAATGAGCAGTTCTTC
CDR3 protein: CASSYGWGLYNEQFF

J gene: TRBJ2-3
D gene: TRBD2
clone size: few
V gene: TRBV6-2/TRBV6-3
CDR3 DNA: TGTGCCAGCAGCCCCAGCGCCGGAGCGGGAGGGCCGTTTGGTGCAGATACGCAGTATTTT
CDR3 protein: CASSPSAGAGGPFGADTQYF

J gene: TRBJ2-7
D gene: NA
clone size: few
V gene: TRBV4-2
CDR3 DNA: TGTGCCAGCAGCCAAGGGGACGTCAGAGACTACGAGCAGTACTTC
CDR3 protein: CASSQGDVRDYEQYF